One sample yielded the 24 T cell receptor beta chains listed below, sequenced in a study of blood T cell repertoires in COVID-19. Sequencing used immunoSEQ multiplex PCR; TCRdb keeps in-frame clones, though not all of them. The sample yields 150,000 to 160,000 clones, 60% to 85% seen once. The sample was peripheral blood. These receptors came from a man aged 80 or over with acute or convalescent COVID-19.

This sequence joins TRBV12-3 or TRBV12-4 and TRBJ1-2; D is uncertain. Trimming removed 1 base at V and 2 bases at J, with 5 bases between. This CDR3 spans 13 amino acids. CDR3 bases: TGTGCCAGCAGTTTAGACACAAACTATGGCTACACCTTC. It encodes CASSLDTNYGYTF.

The sample holds one count of this clone. This chain links TRBV29-1 with TRBJ1-1; 10 bases fit TRBD1. V trimming: 4 bases; J trimming: 4 bases; junction bases outside the gene matches: 6. From germline, CDR1 is SQVTM and CDR2 ANQGSEA. The CDR3 is made up of 14 amino acids. The CDR3 is CSVGRGQGTTEAFF. CDR3 DNA: TGCAGCGTTGGACGGGGACAGGGGACCACTGAAGCTTTCTTT.

CDR3: CASSSGQGTDTQYF. In DNA form, the CDR3 reads TGTGCCAGCAGCTCAGGACAGGGGACAGATACGCAGTATTTT. V is TRBV7-9 and J is TRBJ2-3; 9 bases line up with TRBD1. This CDR3 has 14 amino acids. Germline V gives CDR1 SEHNR, CDR2 FQNEAQ (reference sequence). Trimming removed 4 bases from V and 3 bases from J; junction bases left unmatched: 2.

The chain employs TRBV12-5 and TRBJ2-6; D not certain. Deletions cut 5 bases from V and 1 base from J, with 3 bases between. Germline CDR1 LGHNT, CDR2 FRNRAP. This CDR3 contains 13 residues. The CDR3 sequence is CASGRSGANVLTF. The CDR3 nucleotides read TGTGCTAGTGGTCGGTCTGGGGCCAACGTCCTGACTTTC.

The V and J genes are TRBV6-5 and TRBJ2-7; no firm D call. Trimming took 4 bases from V and 5 from J, leaving 12 bases between them. Germline values: CDR1 MNHEY, CDR2 SVGAGI. This CDR3 is built from 13 residues. CDR3 coding DNA: TGTGCCAGCAGTTCCCTAGAGTCCCACGAGCAGTACGTC. It codes for CASSSLESHEQYV.

This rearrangement joins TRBV25-1 to TRBJ2-7; D unclear. The CDR3 is 12 amino acids. V was clipped by 2 bases and J by 3 bases, with 5 bases between them. Germline assignment: CDR1 MGHDK and CDR2 SYGVNS. CDR3 sequence reads: CASSESSYEQYF. CDR3 nucleotide sequence: TGTGCCAGCAGTGAAAGTAGCTACGAGCAGTACTTC.

This clone occurred once. This chain connects TRBV6-5 to TRBJ1-1, with D tentatively TRBD1 (6 bases). V was shortened by 4 bases and J by 2 bases, with 11 bases between the two germline ends. CDR1 is MNHEY and CDR2 is SVGAGI in the germline V gene. The CDR3 is made up of 14 amino acids. CDR3 nucleotides: TGTGCCAGCAGTTCCGGACAGAGAAACACTGAAGCTTTCTTT. Its protein is CASSSGQRNTEAFF.

This clone was seen only once. Other DNA variants within this sample encode the same CDR3. The rearrangement links TRBV7-2 to TRBJ1-5; 11 bases align to TRBD1. Trimming at V came to 5 bases and at J to 1 base, leaving 7 bases not matched to a gene. Germline V lookup: CDR1 SGHTA, CDR2 FQGNSA. The CDR3 sequence is 17 residues long. CDR3 DNA sequence: TGTGCCAGCAGCCCGCGGGACAGGGGGGGAAGCAATCAGCCCCAGCATTTT. It encodes CASSPRDRGGSNQPQHF.

A few counts support this clone. This sequence joins TRBV28 and TRBJ1-2; no reliable D call. The CDR3 covers 12 residues. Germline lookup yields CDR1 MDHEN and CDR2 SYDVKM. With 1 base removed from V and 8 bases from J, the gap between germline ends came to 8 bases. CDR3 sequence: CASSLSTEGYTF. CDR3 sequence (DNA): TGTGCCAGCAGTTTATCCACCGAGGGCTACACCTTC.

The genes are TRBV27 and TRBJ1-1, with TRBD1 identical over 8 bases. There are 15 residues in the CDR3. V gave up 5 bases and J gave up 11 bases; unmatched junction bases: 16. Looked up from germline, CDR1 is MNHEY and CDR2 is SMNVEV (reference sequence). CDR3 bases: TGTGCCAGCAGTCCTCGGACAGGGCTATCTTCGACGGCTTTCTTT. Its translation: CASSPRTGLSSTAFF.

The chain uses TRBV5-6 and TRBJ1-1, with 10 bases identical to TRBD1. V trimming: 0 bases; J trimming: 3 bases; junction bases outside the gene matches: 5. The CDR3 has 16 amino acids. Germline CDR1 SGHDT, CDR2 YYEEEE. The CDR3 sequence: CASSLDFGTGDTEAFF. The CDR3 nucleotides are TGTGCCAGCAGCTTGGATTTCGGGACAGGGGACACTGAAGCTTTCTTT.

The chain is built from TRBV4-1 and TRBJ1-2, with TRBD1 identical over 7 bases. The CDR3 runs 12 residues. CDR1 is MGHRA and CDR2 is YSYEKL in the germline V gene. The V segment lost 2 bases and the J segment 9 bases; nucleotides outside the gene matches: 3. Written as DNA, the CDR3 is TGCGCCAGCAGCCAACAGACAGGGCGCTACACCTTC. Amino acid sequence: CASSQQTGRYTF.

The chain couples TRBV6-5 to TRBJ2-3, with TRBD2 matching 10 bases. Germline CDR1 is MNHEY and CDR2 is SVGAGI. The CDR3 loop spans 14 amino acids. Germline trimming cut 6 bases from V and 8 bases from J; bases unmatched to any gene: 8. The CDR3 protein is CASSKGLAVRTQYF. CDR3 nucleotide sequence: TGTGCCAGCAGCAAAGGACTAGCGGTCCGTACGCAGTATTTT.

The chain couples TRBV18 to TRBJ1-3; TRBD1 aligns across 7 bases. The CDR3 runs 15 residues. J gave up 1 base and V 3 bases, and 3 bases lay outside the gene matches. The V gene's germline CDR1 is KGHSH and CDR2 LQKENI. The CDR3 region is CASSPTGESGNTIYF. The CDR3 nucleotides read TGTGCCAGCTCACCCACAGGGGAATCTGGAAACACCATATATTTT.

This clone was seen only a few times. V and J are TRBV5-8 and TRBJ1-2; 9 bases map to TRBD1. The CDR3 totals 13 residues. Germline CDR1 reads SGHTS; CDR2 reads YDEGEE. Germline trimming cut 4 bases from V and 6 bases from J; bases unmatched to any gene: 4. The CDR3 DNA reads as TGTGCCAGCAGCAGCGGGACAGGGCATGGCTACACCTTC. Translation: CASSSGTGHGYTF.

This clone was seen only a few times. The chain couples TRBV6-5 to TRBJ2-7; TRBD1 agrees at 7 bases. Per the germline V gene, CDR1 is MNHEY and CDR2 is SVGAGI. The CDR3 totals 15 residues. J lost 3 bases, V lost 4 bases, and 9 bases had no gene match. CDR3 bases: TGTGCCAGCAGTTGCTCCTTCACAGGGGACTACGAGCAGTACGTC. Translating it yields CASSCSFTGDYEQYV.

The rearrangement links TRBV27 to TRBJ2-2; D call uncertain. V was pared by 2 bases and J by 7 bases, with 8 bases between. The germline V gene encodes CDR1 MNHEY and CDR2 SMNVEV (reference sequence). The CDR3 length is 13 residues. The CDR3 DNA is TGTGCCAGCAGTTTAGCGTTTATCGGGGAGCTGTTTTTT. It is translated as CASSLAFIGELFF.

The chain joins TRBV4-1 to TRBJ2-6, with TRBD1 matching over 10 bases. J lost 5 bases, V lost 7 bases, and 11 bases had no gene match. The germline V gene has CDR1 MGHRA and CDR2 YSYEKL. This CDR3 region has 17 residues. The CDR3 bases are TGCGCCAGCACCCAGGGACAGGGGTCAAGTCGGGCCAACGTCCTGACTTTC. It specifies CASTQGQGSSRANVLTF.

V and J are TRBV11-1 and TRBJ2-1; 11 nucleotides align to TRBD2. From germline, CDR1 is SGHAT and CDR2 FQDESV (reference sequence). Trimming removed 6 bases from V and 7 bases from J; junction bases left unmatched: 8. The length of the CDR3 is 15 residues. This chain's CDR3 is CASSLLAGAQNEQFF. The CDR3 DNA sequence: TGTGCCAGCAGTTTACTAGCGGGGGCTCAAAATGAGCAGTTCTTC.

This chain uses TRBV6-4 with TRBJ2-3; D is unresolved. This CDR3 region has 16 residues. Trimming took off 3 bases at V and 1 base at J, with 14 bases between the two ends. CDR1 and CDR2 from the germline V gene are MRHNA and SNTAGT. The CDR3 bases are TGTGCCAGCAGTGATTCGCGTCTAGGAGGCACAGATACGCAGTATTTT. It is translated as CASSDSRLGGTDTQYF.

The chain combines TRBV7-8 with TRBJ2-7; D gene unclear. Trimming shortened V by 1 base and J by 2 bases, and 9 bases separated the two germline ends. This CDR3 has 14 amino acids. Germline V lookup: CDR1 SGHVS, CDR2 FQNEAQ. This chain's CDR3 is CASSLVETTYEQYV. CDR3 nucleotides: TGTGCCAGCAGCTTAGTGGAGACCACCTACGAGCAGTACGTC.

This clone was found many times. The genes are TRBV20-1 and TRBJ1-5, with TRBD1 identical over 10 bases. This CDR3 is built from 15 residues. The ends lost 3 bases at V and 2 bases at J; junction bases unmatched: 4. Germline values: CDR1 DFQATT, CDR2 SNEGSKA (reference sequence). The CDR3 DNA reads TGCAGTGCTAGTCGGGGGACAGGGGGCAATCAGCCCCAGCATTTT. Its translation: CSASRGTGGNQPQHF.

This clone turned up a few times. V gene TRBV19 combines with J gene TRBJ2-7, with TRBD1 matching 10 bases. The CDR3 is 14 residues long. V gave up 5 bases and J gave up 5 bases; unmatched junction bases: 6. The germline CDR1 and CDR2 sequences are LNHDA and SQIVND (reference sequence). CDR3 region: CASSATGGIDEQYF. In DNA form, the CDR3 reads TGTGCCAGTAGTGCGACAGGGGGCATCGACGAGCAGTACTTC.

This rearrangement joins TRBV18 to TRBJ1-1, with D perhaps matching TRBD1 (5 bases). The germline V gene encodes CDR1 KGHSH and CDR2 LQKENI. V lost 4 bases to trimming and J lost 4 bases, with 10 bases between them. The CDR3 has 13 residues. The CDR3 bases are TGTGCCAGCTCACAGAAAAGGGGCACTGAAGCTTTCTTT. It translates to CASSQKRGTEAFF.